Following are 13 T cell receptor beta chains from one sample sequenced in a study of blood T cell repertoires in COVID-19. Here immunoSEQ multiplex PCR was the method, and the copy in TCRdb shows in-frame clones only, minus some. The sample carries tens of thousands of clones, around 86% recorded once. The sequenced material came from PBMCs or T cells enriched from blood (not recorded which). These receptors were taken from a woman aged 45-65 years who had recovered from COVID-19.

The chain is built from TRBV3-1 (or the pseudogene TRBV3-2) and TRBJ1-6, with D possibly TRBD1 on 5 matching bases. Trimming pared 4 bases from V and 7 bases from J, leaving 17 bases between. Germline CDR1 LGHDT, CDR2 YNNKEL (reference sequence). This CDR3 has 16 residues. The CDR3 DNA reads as TGTGCCAGCAGCCGGACCTCAGGGCAAACGAATTCACCCCTCCACTTT. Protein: CASSRTSGQTNSPLHF.

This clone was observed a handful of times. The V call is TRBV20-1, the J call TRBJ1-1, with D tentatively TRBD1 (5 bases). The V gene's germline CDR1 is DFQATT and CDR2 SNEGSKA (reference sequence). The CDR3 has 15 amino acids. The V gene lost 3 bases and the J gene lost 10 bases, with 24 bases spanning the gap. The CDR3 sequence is CSASSRTLDLVGAFF. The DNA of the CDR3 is TGCAGTGCTAGTAGTAGGACACTGGATTTGGTGGGAGCTTTCTTT.

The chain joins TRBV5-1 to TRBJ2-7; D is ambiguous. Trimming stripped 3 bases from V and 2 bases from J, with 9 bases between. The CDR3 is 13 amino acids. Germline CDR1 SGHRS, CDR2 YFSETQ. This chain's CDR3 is CASSSPPTYEQYF. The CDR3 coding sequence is TGCGCCAGCAGCTCCCCCCCAACCTACGAGCAGTACTTC.

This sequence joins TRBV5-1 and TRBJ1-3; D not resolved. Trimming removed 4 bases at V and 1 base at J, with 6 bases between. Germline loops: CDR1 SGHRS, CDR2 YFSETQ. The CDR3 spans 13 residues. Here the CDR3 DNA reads TGCGCCAGCAGCCCAGGATCTGGAAACACCATATATTTT. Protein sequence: CASSPGSGNTIYF.

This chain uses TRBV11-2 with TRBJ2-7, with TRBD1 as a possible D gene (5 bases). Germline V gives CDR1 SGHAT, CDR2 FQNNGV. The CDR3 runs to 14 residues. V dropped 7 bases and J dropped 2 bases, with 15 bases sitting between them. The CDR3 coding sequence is TGTGCCAGCACCCAGGGCCGACGGACCTACGAGCAGTACTTC. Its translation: CASTQGRRTYEQYF.

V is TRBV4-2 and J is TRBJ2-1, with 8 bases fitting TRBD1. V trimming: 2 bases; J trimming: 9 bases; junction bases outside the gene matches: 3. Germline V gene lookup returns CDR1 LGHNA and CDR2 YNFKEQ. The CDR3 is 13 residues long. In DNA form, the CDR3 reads TGTGCCAGCAGCCAACCGACAGGGGTTGAGCAGTTCTTC. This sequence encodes CASSQPTGVEQFF.

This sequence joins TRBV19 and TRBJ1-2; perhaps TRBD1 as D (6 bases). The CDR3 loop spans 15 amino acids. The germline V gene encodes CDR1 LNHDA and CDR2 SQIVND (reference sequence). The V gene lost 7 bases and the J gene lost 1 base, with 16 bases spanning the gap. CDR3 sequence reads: CASTRGHSDNYGYTF. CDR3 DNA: TGTGCCAGTACCAGGGGTCACTCGGATAACTATGGCTACACCTTC. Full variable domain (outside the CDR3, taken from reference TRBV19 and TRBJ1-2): DGGITQSPKYLFRKEGQNVTLSCEQNLNHDAMYWYRQDPGQGLRLIYYSQIVNDFQKGDIAEGYSVSREKKESFPLTVTSAQKNPTAFYLCASTRGHSDNYGYTFGSGTRLTVV.

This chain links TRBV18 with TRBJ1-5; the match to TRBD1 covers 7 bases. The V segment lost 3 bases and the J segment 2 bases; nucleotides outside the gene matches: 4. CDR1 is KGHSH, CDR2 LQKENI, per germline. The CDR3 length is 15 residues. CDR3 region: CASSPQGVGNQPQHF. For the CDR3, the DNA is TGTGCCAGCTCACCGCAGGGGGTGGGCAATCAGCCCCAGCATTTT.

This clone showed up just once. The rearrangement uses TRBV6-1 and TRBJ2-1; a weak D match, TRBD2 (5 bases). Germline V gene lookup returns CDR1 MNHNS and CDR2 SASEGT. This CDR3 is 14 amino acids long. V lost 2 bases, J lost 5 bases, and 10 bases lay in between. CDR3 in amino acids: CASSELPRDNEQFF. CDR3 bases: TGTGCCAGCAGTGAATTACCGAGGGACAATGAGCAGTTCTTC.

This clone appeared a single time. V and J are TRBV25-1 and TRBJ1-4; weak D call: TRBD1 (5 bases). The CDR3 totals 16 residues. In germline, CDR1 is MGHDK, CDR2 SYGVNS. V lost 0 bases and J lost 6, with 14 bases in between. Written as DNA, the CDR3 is TGTGCCAGCAGTGAATACTCAGGGATCGACCATGAAAAACTGTTTTTT. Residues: CASSEYSGIDHEKLFF.

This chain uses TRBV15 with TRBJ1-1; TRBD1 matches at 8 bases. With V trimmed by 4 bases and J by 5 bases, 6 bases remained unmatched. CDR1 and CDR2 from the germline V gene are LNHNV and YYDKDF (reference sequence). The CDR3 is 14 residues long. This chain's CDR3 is CATSTQQGGTEAFF. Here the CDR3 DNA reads TGTGCCACCAGCACCCAACAGGGGGGTACTGAAGCTTTCTTT.

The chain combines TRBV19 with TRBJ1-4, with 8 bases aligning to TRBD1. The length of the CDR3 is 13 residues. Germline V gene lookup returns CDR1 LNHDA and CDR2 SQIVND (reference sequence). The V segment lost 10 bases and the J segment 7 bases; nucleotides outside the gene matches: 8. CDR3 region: CAMSDRVGEKLFF. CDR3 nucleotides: TGTGCCATGTCGGACAGGGTTGGTGAAAAACTGTTTTTT. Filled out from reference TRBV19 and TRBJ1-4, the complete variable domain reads DGGITQSPKYLFRKEGQNVTLSCEQNLNHDAMYWYRQDPGQGLRLIYYSQIVNDFQKGDIAEGYSVSREKKESFPLTVTSAQKNPTAFYLCAMSDRVGEKLFFGSGTQLSVL.

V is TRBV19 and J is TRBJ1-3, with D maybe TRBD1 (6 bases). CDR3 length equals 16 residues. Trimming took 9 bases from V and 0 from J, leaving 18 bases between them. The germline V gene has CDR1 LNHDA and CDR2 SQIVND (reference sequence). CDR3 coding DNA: TGTGCCAGCACCCTGGACAGTTTACCCTCTGGAAACACCATATATTTT. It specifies CASTLDSLPSGNTIYF. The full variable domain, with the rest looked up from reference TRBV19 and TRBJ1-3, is DGGITQSPKYLFRKEGQNVTLSCEQNLNHDAMYWYRQDPGQGLRLIYYSQIVNDFQKGDIAEGYSVSREKKESFPLTVTSAQKNPTAFYLCASTLDSLPSGNTIYFGEGSWLTVV.